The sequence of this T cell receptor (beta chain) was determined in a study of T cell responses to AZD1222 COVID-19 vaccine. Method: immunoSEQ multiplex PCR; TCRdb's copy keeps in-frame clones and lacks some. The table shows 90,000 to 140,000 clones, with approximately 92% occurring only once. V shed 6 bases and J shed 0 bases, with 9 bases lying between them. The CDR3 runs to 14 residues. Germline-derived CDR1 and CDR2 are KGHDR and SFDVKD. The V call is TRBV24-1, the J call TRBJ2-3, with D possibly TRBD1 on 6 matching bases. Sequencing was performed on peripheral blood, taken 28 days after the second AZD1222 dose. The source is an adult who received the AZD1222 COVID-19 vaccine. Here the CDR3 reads CATSWTASTDTQYF. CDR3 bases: TGTGCCACCAGTTGGACAGCTAGCACAGATACGCAGTATTTT.